What follows are 15 T cell receptor beta chains derived from one specimen sequenced in a study of OX40 agonist ivuxolimab in advanced cancers. Sequencing used immunoSEQ multiplex PCR; TCRdb keeps in-frame clones, though not all of them. The table includes tens of thousands of clones, roughly 89% detected once. Source: CD4+ or CD8+ T cells sorted from blood, taken in a trial of the OX40 agonist ivuxolimab. The receptors here all came from an adult with an advanced solid tumor such as melanoma, head and neck, liver or kidney cancer.

The chain uses TRBV28 and TRBJ1-5, with unresolved D. Germline V CDR1 and CDR2: MDHEN, SYDVKM. The CDR3 has 14 amino acids. V gave up 6 bases and J gave up 5 bases, with 14 bases separating them. The CDR3 coding sequence is TGTGCCAGCAGCATCGCGTTGAGGGATCAGCCCCAGCATTTT. It is translated as CASSIALRDQPQHF.

This clone was picked up one time. The rearrangement links TRBV7-9 to TRBJ2-5; D may be TRBD2 (6 bases). Germline V lookup: CDR1 SEHNR, CDR2 FQNEAQ (reference sequence). The V and J ends lost 2 bases and 5 bases respectively, with 12 bases between them. The CDR3 extends over 14 amino acids. CDR3 coding DNA: TGTGCCAGCAGCTTAACGGGGGACGGGGAGACCCAGTACTTC. It specifies CASSLTGDGETQYF.

V is TRBV15 and J is TRBJ1-5, with TRBD1 matching over 9 bases. V shed 4 bases and J 0 bases; nucleotides not matched to a gene: 4. This CDR3 has 16 residues. CDR1 LNHNV and CDR2 YYDKDF come from the germline V gene (reference sequence). The CDR3 reads CATSTGTGSSNQPQHF. For the CDR3, the DNA is TGTGCCACCAGCACCGGGACAGGGTCTAGCAATCAGCCCCAGCATTTT.

The sample holds one count of this clone. The V call is TRBV6-6, the J call TRBJ2-3, with D unclear. The V gene's germline CDR1 is MNHNY and CDR2 SVGAGI (reference sequence). The V end lost 3 bases, the J end lost 0 bases, and 7 bases lay between the germline ends. The CDR3 loop spans 14 amino acids. Here the CDR3 DNA reads TGTGCCAGCAGTTATGAGGTTAGCACAGATACGCAGTATTTT. This codes for CASSYEVSTDTQYF.

The chain combines TRBV6-6 with TRBJ1-5; 8 bases align to TRBD1. The CDR3 loop spans 15 amino acids. Trimming took 7 bases from V and 0 from J; bases not matched to a gene: 5. The V gene's germline CDR1 is MNHNY and CDR2 SVGAGI (reference sequence). The CDR3 spells CASTSDRGSNQPQHF. The DNA of the CDR3 is TGTGCCAGCACTTCCGACAGGGGTAGCAATCAGCCCCAGCATTTT.

V usage is TRBV2 and J usage is TRBJ1-1; D remains ambiguous. In germline, CDR1 is SNHLY, CDR2 FYNNEI. V was shortened by 5 bases and J by 1 base, with 8 bases between the two germline ends. The CDR3 totals 13 residues. The CDR3 is CASSRSQNTEAFF. CDR3 coding DNA: TGTGCCAGCAGTAGGTCACAGAACACTGAAGCTTTCTTT.

The gene calls are TRBV14 and TRBJ2-1; D unresolved. Trimming cost V 4 bases and J 8 bases, with 21 bases left between them. From germline, CDR1 is SGHDN and CDR2 FVKESK. The CDR3 totals 16 residues. CDR3 residues: CASSPRPGQGWDEQFF. The CDR3 DNA reads as TGTGCCAGCAGCCCTAGACCGGGCCAAGGGTGGGATGAGCAGTTCTTC.

This clone was seen a single time. This sequence joins TRBV13 and TRBJ1-2; D is unclear. Trimming removed 3 bases at V and 2 bases at J, with 7 bases between. CDR3 length equals 13 residues. Germline V CDR1 and CDR2: PRHDT, FYEKMQ (reference sequence). CDR3 loop: CASSFPANYGYTF. In DNA, the CDR3 is TGTGCCAGCAGCTTCCCAGCGAACTATGGCTACACCTTC.

CDR3 nucleotides: TGTGCCAGCAGTTTACGGCTAGCCCCGAGCTCCTACAATGAGCAGTTCTTC. This translates into CASSLRLAPSSYNEQFF. The chain links TRBV27 to TRBJ2-1, with D perhaps matching TRBD2 (5 bases). V was pared by 2 bases and J by 0 bases, with 14 bases between. The germline V gene encodes CDR1 MNHEY and CDR2 SMNVEV (reference sequence). The CDR3 covers 17 residues.

The chain carries TRBV19 and TRBJ1-1, with no clear D. The V and J ends lost 5 bases and 1 base respectively, with 17 bases between them. The CDR3 runs to 16 residues. Germline lookup yields CDR1 LNHDA and CDR2 SQIVND (reference sequence). The CDR3 nucleotides are TGTGCCAGTAGTGATAACCAGCGACGGGGGAACACTGAAGCTTTCTTT. Its translation is CASSDNQRRGNTEAFF.

V usage is TRBV28 and J usage is TRBJ2-2; D is unresolved. V dropped 8 bases and J dropped 9 bases, with 10 bases sitting between them. Germline assignment: CDR1 MDHEN and CDR2 SYDVKM. The CDR3 has 11 residues. CDR3 DNA: TGTGCCAGCCGAGTAGGGAGGGAGCTGTTTTTT. Its translation: CASRVGRELFF.

CDR3 DNA: TGTGCCAGCAGTCCCGGGACACCGGACACTGAAGCTTTCTTT. Translation: CASSPGTPDTEAFF. This chain uses TRBV6-6 with TRBJ1-1; weak D call: TRBD1 (6 bases). The germline V gene has CDR1 MNHNY and CDR2 SVGAGI (reference sequence). This CDR3 has 14 residues. With 5 bases removed from V and 3 bases from J, the gap between germline ends came to 13 bases.

The rearrangement links TRBV5-1 to TRBJ2-2; possibly TRBD1 for D (6 bases). In germline, CDR1 is SGHRS, CDR2 YFSETQ. The CDR3 length is 16 residues. Trimming stripped 7 bases from V and 10 bases from J, with 26 bases between. The CDR3: CASFGINRDLSVELFF. The CDR3 coding sequence is TGCGCCAGCTTTGGGATCAACAGGGATCTGAGCGTGGAGCTGTTTTTT.

In this sample, this clone turned up once. The chain uses TRBV7-2 and TRBJ2-7; a possible D gene is TRBD1 (5 bases). The CDR3 extends over 15 amino acids. Germline CDR1 and CDR2: SGHTA and FQGNSA. Trimming removed 1 base at V and 3 bases at J, with 13 bases between. The CDR3: CASSLESLQGYEQYF. For the CDR3, the DNA is TGTGCCAGCAGCTTAGAAAGTTTGCAGGGCTACGAGCAGTACTTC.

This chain connects TRBV5-1 to TRBJ2-6; maybe TRBD2 (5 bases). CDR1 is SGHRS, CDR2 YFSETQ, per germline. V was clipped by 0 bases and J by 0 bases, with 10 bases between them. The length of the CDR3 is 17 residues. DNA for the CDR3: TGCGCCAGCAGCTTGGTCGGGGATATCTCTGGGGCCAACGTCCTGACTTTC. Its translation: CASSLVGDISGANVLTF. Combining the CDR3 with reference TRBV5-1 and TRBJ2-6 gives the whole variable domain KAGVTQTPRYLIKTRGQQVTLSCSPISGHRSVSWYQQTPGQGLQFLFEYFSETQRNKGNFPGRFSGRQFSNSRSEMNVSTLELGDSALYLCASSLVGDISGANVLTFGAGSRLTVL.